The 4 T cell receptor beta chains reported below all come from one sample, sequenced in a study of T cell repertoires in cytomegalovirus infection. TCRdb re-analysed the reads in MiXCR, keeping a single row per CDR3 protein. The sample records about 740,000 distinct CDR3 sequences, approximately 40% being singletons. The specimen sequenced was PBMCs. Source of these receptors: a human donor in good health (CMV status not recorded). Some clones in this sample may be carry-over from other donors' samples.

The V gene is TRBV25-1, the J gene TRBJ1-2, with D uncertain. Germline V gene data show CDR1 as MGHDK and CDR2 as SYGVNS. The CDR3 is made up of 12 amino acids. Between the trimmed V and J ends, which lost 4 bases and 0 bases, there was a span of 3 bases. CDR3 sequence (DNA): TGTGCCAGCAGTGCTTCTAACTATGGCTACACCTTC. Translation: CASSASNYGYTF.

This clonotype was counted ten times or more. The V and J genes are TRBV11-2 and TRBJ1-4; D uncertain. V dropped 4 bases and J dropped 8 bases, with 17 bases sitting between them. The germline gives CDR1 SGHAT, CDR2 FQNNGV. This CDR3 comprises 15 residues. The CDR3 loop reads CASSSKTQGPEKLFF. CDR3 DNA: TGTGCCAGCAGCTCAAAGACCCAAGGGCCCGAAAAACTGTTTTTT.

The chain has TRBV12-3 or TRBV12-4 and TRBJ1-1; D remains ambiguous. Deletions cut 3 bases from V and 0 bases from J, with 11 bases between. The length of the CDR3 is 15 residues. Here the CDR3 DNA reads TGTGCCAGCAGTTTCCAGGAAGAATTGAACACTGAAGCTTTCTTT. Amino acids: CASSFQEELNTEAFF.

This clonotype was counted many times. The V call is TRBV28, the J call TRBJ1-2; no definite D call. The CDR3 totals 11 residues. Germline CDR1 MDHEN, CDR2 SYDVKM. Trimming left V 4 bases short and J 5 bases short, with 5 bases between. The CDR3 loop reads CASSYGYGYTF. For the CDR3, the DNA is TGTGCCAGCAGTTATGGGTATGGCTACACCTTC.